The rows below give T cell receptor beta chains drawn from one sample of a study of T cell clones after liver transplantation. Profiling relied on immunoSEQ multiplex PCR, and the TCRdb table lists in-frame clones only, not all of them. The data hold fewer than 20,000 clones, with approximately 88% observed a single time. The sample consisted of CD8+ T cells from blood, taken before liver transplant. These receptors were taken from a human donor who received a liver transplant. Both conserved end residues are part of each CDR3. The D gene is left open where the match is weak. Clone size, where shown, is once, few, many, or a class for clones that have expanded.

TGTGCCAGCAGGGCCGGGACCCTAAATGAGCAGTTCTTC,CASRAGTLNEQFF,NA,NA,TRBJ2-1,TRBV6-6
TGTGCCAGCAGCTCGGACAGTGAAAAACTGTTTTTT,CASSSDSEKLFF,once,NA,TRBJ1-4,TRBV5-6
TGCAGCGTTGAAGGCCACAGCTCCTACGAGCAGTACTTC,CSVEGHSSYEQYF,NA,NA,TRBJ2-7,TRBV29-1
TGTGCCAGCAGCTTCCGGACTAGCGGGAGCCATGAGCAGTTCTTC,CASSFRTSGSHEQFF,NA,TRBD2,TRBJ2-1,TRBV13
TGCGCCAGCAGCCAAGCGGGACAGGTCTACGAGCAGTACTTC,CASSQAGQVYEQYF,few,TRBD1,TRBJ2-7,TRBV4-1
TGTGCCAGCAGCCGGACTAGCGGGGAGGTGTACAATGAGCAGTTCTTC,CASSRTSGEVYNEQFF,NA,TRBD2,TRBJ2-1,TRBV11-2
TGCAGCGCAACGACAGGGGGTGACACTGAAGCTTTCTTT,CSATTGGDTEAFF,NA,TRBD1,TRBJ1-1,TRBV29-1
TGTGCCAGCAGCTTAGGCGGGGGGGCCCTCTACGAGCAGTACTTC,CASSLGGGALYEQYF,NA,TRBD2,TRBJ2-7,TRBV11-2
TGTGCCAGCAGCGCGCGGTACAGTAACAATGAGCAGTTCTTC,CASSARYSNNEQFF,NA,NA,TRBJ2-1,TRBV7-3
TGTGCCAGCAGCACCCGACAGCACCCAATCTATGGCTACACCTTC,CASSTRQHPIYGYTF,NA,NA,TRBJ1-2,TRBV9
TGTGCCAGCAGTTTTGGTCGGGCGATAGCGGTGGTAGAGGAACTGTTTTTT,CASSFGRAIAVVEELFF,NA,NA,TRBJ1-4,TRBV28
TGCGCCAGCAGCCAAGATCGCGGGCTCTCAAGGGGCGGGGAGCTGTTTTTT,CASSQDRGLSRGGELFF,NA,NA,TRBJ2-2,TRBV4-1
TGTGCCAGCAGCTTAGGCGGGGGCTGGGTATTGGGGGAGCAGTACTTC,CASSLGGGWVLGEQYF,NA,NA,TRBJ2-7,TRBV11-2
TGTGCCAGCAGCTTAGTTGGCGGGGGTGAAGAGACCCAGTACTTC,CASSLVGGGEETQYF,NA,TRBD2,TRBJ2-5,TRBV7-9
TGTGCCAGCAGTGCAAACGGGGATTCCTACAATGAGCAGTTCTTC,CASSANGDSYNEQFF,NA,NA,TRBJ2-1,TRBV6-4
TGTGCCAGCAGCCCCTTTGGTGATGAGCAGTTCTTC,CASSPFGDEQFF,NA,NA,TRBJ2-1,TRBV7-6
TGTGCCAGCAGCGTAGGGGACTCGAACACTGAAGCTTTCTTT,CASSVGDSNTEAFF,NA,NA,TRBJ1-1,TRBV9
TGTGCCAGCAGTTCCACCGGGACAGTCCGGAGAGATACGCAGTATTTT,CASSSTGTVRRDTQYF,NA,TRBD1,TRBJ2-3,TRBV28
TGTGCCAGTAGTATACTGGGAGAGACCCAGTACTTC,CASSILGETQYF,NA,NA,TRBJ2-5,TRBV19
TGTGCTAGCAGCCTTCATTTGGGCCCCTACGAGCAGTACTTC,CASSLHLGPYEQYF,NA,NA,TRBJ2-7,TRBV7-7
TGCGCCAGCAGTTTTGGGGGAGTGAGCGAGCAGTACTTC,CASSFGGVSEQYF,few,NA,TRBJ2-7,TRBV10-2
TGTGCCAGTAGTTTTAACAGGGGAGATACGCAGTATTTT,CASSFNRGDTQYF,NA,TRBD1,TRBJ2-3,TRBV19
TGTGCCAGCAGTTTAAATGCGGACCTATACAATGAGCAGTTCTTC,CASSLNADLYNEQFF,NA,NA,TRBJ2-1,TRBV27
TGTGCCAGCTCACCACCGTCGCAGGTCTACGAGCAGTACTTC,CASSPPSQVYEQYF,once,NA,TRBJ2-7,TRBV18
TGTGCCAGCAGCGTCAGTACTAGCGGCTACAATGAGCAGTTCTTC,CASSVSTSGYNEQFF,NA,TRBD2,TRBJ2-1,TRBV9
TGTGCCAGCACCCAGTCGGTAGGGGACATGGGGAATTACGAGCAGTACTTC,CASTQSVGDMGNYEQYF,NA,NA,TRBJ2-7,TRBV4-2
TGTGCCAGCAGCTTAGCCTACGGTGAAGCTTTCTTT,CASSLAYGEAFF,NA,NA,TRBJ1-1,TRBV7-8
TGTGCCTGGAGTGGACTAGCGGGAGTACATGAGCAGTTCTTC,CAWSGLAGVHEQFF,NA,TRBD2,TRBJ2-1,TRBV30
TGCGCCAGCAGCCAAGGTTTAGGGGGAAACACAGATACGCAGTATTTT,CASSQGLGGNTDTQYF,NA,NA,TRBJ2-3,TRBV4-3
TGTGCCAGCAGGGGCTTCGGGGGCCTCCCGGACGAGCAGTACTTC,CASRGFGGLPDEQYF,NA,NA,TRBJ2-7,TRBV5-6
TGTGCCACCGGGGACGAGCAGTACTTC,CATGDEQYF,NA,NA,TRBJ2-7,TRBV28
TGCGCCAGCAGCCTTCGACAGGGGCTAAACTATGGCTACACCTTC,CASSLRQGLNYGYTF,NA,TRBD1,TRBJ1-2,TRBV4-1
TGTGCCTGGAGTGTCGGGAGTTACGGCGAGCAGTACTTC,CAWSVGSYGEQYF,few,NA,TRBJ2-7,TRBV30
TGCGCCAGCAGCCAACAGGACGGGGAGGAGGTGTATGGCTACACCTTC,CASSQQDGEEVYGYTF,NA,NA,TRBJ1-2,TRBV4-1
TGTGCCACCCGACCCACGGGAACGAATGAGCAGTTCTTC,CATRPTGTNEQFF,NA,NA,TRBJ2-1,TRBV5-6
TGTGCCAGCAGCTTGACTAGCGGGATTTTACCGGTCGAGCAGTACTTC,CASSLTSGILPVEQYF,NA,TRBD2,TRBJ2-7,TRBV11-2
TGTGCCAGCAGTGAATCGAACCGGCCCCTTAATGAGCAGTTCTTC,CASSESNRPLNEQFF,NA,NA,TRBJ2-1,TRBV6-1
TGTGCCAGCAGGGGACAGGGAGATTTGGAGACCCAGTACTTC,CASRGQGDLETQYF,NA,TRBD1,TRBJ2-5,TRBV13
TGTGCCAGCAGCTTCAGGGAGAGCTCCTACGAGCAGTACTTC,CASSFRESSYEQYF,few,NA,TRBJ2-7,TRBV5-8
TGTGCCAGCTCACAACCCGGGGTCCATGAGCAGTTCTTC,CASSQPGVHEQFF,NA,NA,TRBJ2-1,TRBV18
TGTGCCAGCAGTCTGGACAGGGGGCTTGGCGGGGAGCTGTTTTTT,CASSLDRGLGGELFF,NA,TRBD1,TRBJ2-2,TRBV28
TGTGCCAGCAGCTTAACAGGGGGGACTGAAGCTTTCTTT,CASSLTGGTEAFF,NA,TRBD1,TRBJ1-1,TRBV13
TGTGCCAGCAGCACAGAGGGGGGGGCTAATGGCTACACCTTC,CASSTEGGANGYTF,NA,NA,TRBJ1-2,TRBV11-2
TGTGCCAGCAGCTTGGGTGGCGGGAGTGTCGATGAGCAGTTCTTC,CASSLGGGSVDEQFF,NA,TRBD2,TRBJ2-1,TRBV5-6
TGTGCCACCAGCAGAGAGCAGTCTTCAGGCTTCTCTGGCTACACCTTC,CATSREQSSGFSGYTF,NA,NA,TRBJ1-2,TRBV15
TGTGCCAGCAGTGAAGGTGCTTCAAGCTCCTACGAGCAGTACTTC,CASSEGASSSYEQYF,NA,NA,TRBJ2-7,TRBV6-1
TGTGCCAGCAGCTTAGAGTCCCGGGACTTTTACGAGCAGTACTTC,CASSLESRDFYEQYF,NA,NA,TRBJ2-7,TRBV11-2
TGTGCCAGCAGTCCCAGGGGCTGGAGTGAAGCTTTCTTT,CASSPRGWSEAFF,NA,NA,TRBJ1-1,TRBV27
TGTGCCAGCAGCCACCAACCAACTGGGAGGGCCGGGGAGACCCAGTACTTC,CASSHQPTGRAGETQYF,NA,TRBD2,TRBJ2-5,TRBV7-9
TGCAGCGTTGAGGCGGGAGGAAGCGAGCAGTACTTC,CSVEAGGSEQYF,NA,TRBD2,TRBJ2-7,TRBV29-1
TGTGCCAGCAGCTTTTTACTAGCGGGATGGGGTGAGCAGTTCTTC,CASSFLLAGWGEQFF,NA,TRBD2,TRBJ2-1,TRBV7-9
TGTGCCAGCAGCTTGAGAAACAGATACAATGAGCAGTTCTTC,CASSLRNRYNEQFF,NA,NA,TRBJ2-1,TRBV5-6
TGTGCCAGCAGTTACCAGGGGGCCTACGAGCAGTACTTC,CASSYQGAYEQYF,NA,TRBD1,TRBJ2-7,TRBV6-6
TGTGCCAGCAGCCCCGGTTGGGGGTCCCTCTACAATGAGCAGTTCTTC,CASSPGWGSLYNEQFF,NA,NA,TRBJ2-1,TRBV28
TGTGCCAGCAGCCGTTACAATGAGCAGTTCTTC,CASSRYNEQFF,NA,NA,TRBJ2-1,TRBV9
TGTGCCAGCAGTTCCCCCCTTGGGAGGAGCTCCTACAATGAGCAGTTCTTC,CASSSPLGRSSYNEQFF,NA,NA,TRBJ2-1,TRBV28
TGTGCCAGCTTACCCTTAACGGGTGAAAAACTGTTTTTT,CASLPLTGEKLFF,NA,NA,TRBJ1-4,TRBV27